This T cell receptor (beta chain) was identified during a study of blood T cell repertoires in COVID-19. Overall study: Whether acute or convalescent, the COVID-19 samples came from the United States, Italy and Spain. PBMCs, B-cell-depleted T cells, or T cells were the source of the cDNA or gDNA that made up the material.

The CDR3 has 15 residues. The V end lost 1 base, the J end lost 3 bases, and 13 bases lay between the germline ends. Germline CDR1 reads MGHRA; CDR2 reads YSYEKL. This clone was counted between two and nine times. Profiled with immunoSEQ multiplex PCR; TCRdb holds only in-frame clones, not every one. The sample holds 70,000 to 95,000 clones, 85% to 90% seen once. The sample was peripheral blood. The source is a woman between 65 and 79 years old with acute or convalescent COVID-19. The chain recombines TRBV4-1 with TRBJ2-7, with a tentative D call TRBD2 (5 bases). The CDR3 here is CASSQVGRGYYEQYF. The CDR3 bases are TGCGCCAGCAGCCAAGTGGGCCGGGGTTACTACGAGCAGTACTTC.